The T cell receptor beta chain described here comes from a study of beta chain features in type 1 diabetes. Study-wide results and limits: There was a moderate but significant shortening of TCRB CDR3s in all four CD4+ subsets of Type 1 diabetes patients. Amplification by PCR could prefer shorter templates, with the same effect in patients and controls. Naive, central memory and Treg TCRB repertoires appeared more alike in patients than in healthy donors.

A heparinised blood draw that averaged roughly 120 mL was obtained once from each donor. CDR1 is SNHLY, CDR2 FYNNEI, per germline. Trimming removed 6 bases at V and 1 base at J, with 6 bases between. The CDR3 covers 12 residues. This clone has only a few counts. Its specificity is unknown. Every isolated RNA sample was fully reverse transcribed, so sequencing captured expressed TCRB transcripts. Produced via immunoSEQ multiplex PCR; TCRdb's table is partial and in-frame only. This sample has fewer than 500,000 clones, with approximately 15% found just once. Input material: naive CD4+ T cells from blood. The chain is built from TRBV2 and TRBJ1-1; D unclear. This TCR derives from a man aged 25-45 years in good health. CDR3 sequence reads: CASRQTNTEAFF. The CDR3 DNA sequence: TGTGCCAGCAGACAGACGAACACTGAAGCTTTCTTT.